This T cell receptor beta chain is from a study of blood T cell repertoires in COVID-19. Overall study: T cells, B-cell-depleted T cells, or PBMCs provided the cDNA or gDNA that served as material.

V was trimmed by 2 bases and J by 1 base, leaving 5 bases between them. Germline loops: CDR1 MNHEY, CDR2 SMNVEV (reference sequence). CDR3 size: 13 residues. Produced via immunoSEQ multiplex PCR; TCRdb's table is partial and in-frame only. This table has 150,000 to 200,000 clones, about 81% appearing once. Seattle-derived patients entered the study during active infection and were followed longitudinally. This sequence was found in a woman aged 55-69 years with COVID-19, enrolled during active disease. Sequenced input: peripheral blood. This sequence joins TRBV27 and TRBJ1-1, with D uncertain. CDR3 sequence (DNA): TGTGCCAGCAGTTTACACGGGAACACTGAAGCTTTCTTT. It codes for CASSLHGNTEAFF.